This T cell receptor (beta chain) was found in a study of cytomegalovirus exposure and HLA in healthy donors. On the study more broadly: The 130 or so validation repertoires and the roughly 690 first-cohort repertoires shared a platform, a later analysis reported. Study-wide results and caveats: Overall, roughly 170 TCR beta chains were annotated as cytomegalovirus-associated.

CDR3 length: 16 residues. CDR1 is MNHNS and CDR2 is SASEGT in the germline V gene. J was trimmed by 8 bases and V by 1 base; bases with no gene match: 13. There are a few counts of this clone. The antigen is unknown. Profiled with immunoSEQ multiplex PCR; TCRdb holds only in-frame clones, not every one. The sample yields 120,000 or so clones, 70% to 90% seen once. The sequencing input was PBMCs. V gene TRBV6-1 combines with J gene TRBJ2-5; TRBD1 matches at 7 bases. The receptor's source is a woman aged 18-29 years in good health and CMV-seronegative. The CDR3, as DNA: TGTGCCAGCAGTGAAGGACAGGGAACTCACATAGGAACCCAGTACTTC. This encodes CASSEGQGTHIGTQYF.